The TCR beta chain described here comes from a study of Ad26.COV2.S vaccination and SARS-CoV-2 variants. Study-wide background: Recipients of Ad26.COV2.S got it intramuscularly, once or twice 56 days apart.

Germline CDR1 is MDHEN and CDR2 is SYDVKM. The CDR3 totals 15 residues. The ends lost 6 bases at V and 2 bases at J; junction bases unmatched: 7. Libraries were prepared by immunoSEQ multiplex PCR; TCRdb keeps only in-frame clonotypes and omits some of them. The sample has 510,000 or so clones; 87% are singletons. Treatment described: around 19 received Ad26.COV2.S at low or high dose, single or two shots; about 5 received placebo; per-sample allocation not given. Day 63 after the first injection of vaccine or placebo was the sampling time. The V and J genes are TRBV28 and TRBJ2-7, with 10 bases matching TRBD2. The TCR sequence derives from a person aged 18-60 years who received the Ad26.COV2.S COVID-19 vaccine or a placebo. The sample here was peripheral blood, taken in a trial of Ad26.COV2.S vaccine versus placebo. CDR3 DNA: TGTGCCAGCAGGTCAGCGGGAGGGCCGGCCTACGAGCAGTACTTC. It is translated as CASRSAGGPAYEQYF.